A selection of T cell receptor beta chains follows, all from one sample in a study of T cells in Graves' hyperthyroidism and ophthalmopathy. TCRdb recomputed calls from the multiplex PCR reads with MiXCR, one row per CDR3 protein. This sample carries about 720,000 distinct CDR3 sequences, roughly 15% of them seen once, and the ten largest clones take under 9.5%. The material sequenced was blood. The receptors derive from a man aged 18 to 30 with Graves' hyperthyroidism. Each CDR3 is given with its conserved first and last residue. D genes are given only for firm matches. The listing skips clone size in some rows; elsewhere it reads once, few, many or a size class.

TRBV20-1	TRBD1	TRBJ2-7	many	CSARTGSSYEQYF	TGCAGTGCTCGGACAGGGAGCTCCTACGAGCAGTACTTC
TRBV3-1	TRBD2	TRBJ2-7	few	CASSPRTSGRATHYEQYF	TGTGCCAGCAGCCCTCGGACTAGCGGGAGGGCCACCCACTACGAGCAGTACTTC
TRBV28	-	TRBJ2-6	few	CASSPSRGPGANVLTF	TGTGCCAGCAGCCCCAGTCGAGGACCTGGGGCCAACGTCCTGACTTTC
TRBV5-1	-	TRBJ2-5	few	CASSLQGHQETQYF	TGCGCCAGCAGCTTACAGGGTCATCAAGAGACCCAGTACTTC
TRBV20-1	-	TRBJ1-6	-	CSARDMGNSPLHF	TGCAGTGCTAGAGATATGGGTAATTCACCCCTCCACTTT
TRBV27	-	TRBJ2-5	-	CASRREFKAETQYF	TGTGCCAGCAGGAGGGAATTCAAGGCAGAGACCCAGTACTTC
TRBV2	-	TRBJ1-5	many	CASSEVGGGNQPQHF	TGTGCCAGCAGTGAAGTGGGGGGCGGCAATCAGCCCCAGCATTTT
TRBV30	TRBD2	TRBJ2-7	many	CAWSVPSGTPYEQYF	TGTGCCTGGAGTGTGCCTAGCGGGACCCCCTACGAGCAGTACTTC
TRBV29-1	-	TRBJ2-5	-	CSVEDRVEQETQYF	TGCAGCGTTGAAGATCGGGTAGAGCAAGAGACCCAGTACTTC
TRBV19	-	TRBJ1-2	-	CASRTPGGSDYGYTF	TGTGCCAGTAGAACTCCAGGTGGCAGCGATTATGGCTACACCTTC
TRBV5-6	-	TRBJ1-2	-	CASSLGYSVGDGYTF	TGTGCCAGCAGCCTTGGTTACAGCGTTGGGGATGGCTACACCTTC
TRBV19	-	TRBJ1-3	-	CASMGWDSGNTIYF	TGTGCCAGTATGGGGTGGGACTCTGGAAACACCATATATTTT
TRBV7-9	-	TRBJ2-7	-	CASSLAPGSYEQYF	TGTGCCAGCAGCTTAGCCCCAGGTTCCTACGAGCAGTACTTC
TRBV3-1	-	TRBJ2-7	-	CASTQQYRVWEQYF	TGTGCCAGCACTCAACAATACAGGGTCTGGGAGCAGTACTTC
TRBV6-1	TRBD1	TRBJ2-5	many	CASSSLPKQGARRETQYF	TGTGCCAGCAGTTCCCTGCCGAAACAGGGGGCGCGTCGAGAGACCCAGTACTTC
TRBV6-2/TRBV6-3	-	TRBJ2-7	few	CASSYNLAVPLSSYEQYF	TGTGCCAGCAGTTACAACTTGGCAGTCCCCTTGAGCTCCTACGAGCAGTACTTC